This T cell receptor beta chain was documented in a study of chemoradiotherapy in HPV16-positive cancers. Points from the study as a whole: In HPV16-positive patients, HPV-responsive T-cell expansion tracked better recurrence-free survival. Non-HPV-specific T cells did not expand in tumors during treatment, whereas candidate HPV-specific clones and E7-related motifs did.

The junction had 7 bases not matched to a gene; V was cut back by 4 bases and J by 5 bases. CDR3 length: 16 residues. The germline V gene has CDR1 SGDLS and CDR2 YYNGEE. Some clones are missing from TCRdb's copy, which holds only in-frame ones; the method was immunoSEQ multiplex PCR. The table lists 12,000 or so clones, about nine tenths of them singletons. On this clone itself: The antigen remains undetermined.

The genes are TRBV9 and TRBJ1-6; 9 positions match TRBD1. The sequences come from blood, collected from a patient who underwent chemoradiotherapy. The receptor was isolated from a human donor with HPV-associated anogenital cancer. CDR3 DNA: TGTGCCAGCAGCCCCTGGACAGGGGCAAATAATTCACCCCTCCACTTT. Translation: CASSPWTGANNSPLHF.